This T cell receptor beta chain originates from a study of blood T cell repertoires in COVID-19. Study processing details: Estimates of nucleated cell counts were drawn from the amplification of reference gene primers. Libraries were prepared by immunoSEQ multiplex PCR; TCRdb keeps only in-frame clonotypes and omits some of them. The D gene and trimming were derived from the DNA, and the V and J assignments and clone size from that table. The top ten hold 1.4% to 1.5% of the sample, which has about 430,000 clones, approximately 90% seen once. CDR1 is MGHRA, CDR2 YSYEKL, per germline. V shed 0 bases, J shed 4 bases, and the junction held 5 bases outside the gene matches. The CDR3 is 15 residues long.

The rearrangement joins TRBV4-1 to TRBJ2-7, with TRBD1 matching 8 bases. This clonotype was sampled from a woman under 30 who had been exposed to COVID-19. Sequenced: PBMCs or T cells enriched from blood (not recorded which). The CDR3 reads CASSQDDNRGYEQYF. The CDR3 DNA reads as TGCGCCAGCAGCCAAGATGATAACAGGGGGTACGAGCAGTACTTC.